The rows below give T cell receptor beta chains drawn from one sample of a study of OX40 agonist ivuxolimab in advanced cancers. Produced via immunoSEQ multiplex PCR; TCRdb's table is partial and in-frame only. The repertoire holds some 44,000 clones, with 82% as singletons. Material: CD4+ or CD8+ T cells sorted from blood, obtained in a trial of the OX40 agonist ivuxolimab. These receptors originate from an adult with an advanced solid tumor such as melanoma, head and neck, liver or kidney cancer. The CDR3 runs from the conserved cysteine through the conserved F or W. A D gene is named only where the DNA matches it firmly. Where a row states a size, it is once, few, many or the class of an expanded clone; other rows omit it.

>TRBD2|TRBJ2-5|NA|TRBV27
CASSYAAGTEETQYF
TGTGCCAGCAGTTATGCAGCGGGGACCGAAGAGACCCAGTACTTC
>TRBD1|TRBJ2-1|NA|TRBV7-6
CASSPPRDSSYNEQFF
TGTGCCAGCAGCCCTCCTCGGGACAGCTCCTACAATGAGCAGTTCTTC
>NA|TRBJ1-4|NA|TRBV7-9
CASGTAGEKLFF
TGTGCCAGCGGAACAGCTGGTGAAAAACTGTTTTTT
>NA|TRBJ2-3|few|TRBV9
CASSWQGSGTDTQYF
TGTGCCAGCAGTTGGCAGGGTAGCGGCACAGATACGCAGTATTTT
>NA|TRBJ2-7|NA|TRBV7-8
CASSLFGVARATYEQYF
TGTGCCAGCAGCTTATTTGGGGTGGCGAGGGCCACCTACGAGCAGTACTTC
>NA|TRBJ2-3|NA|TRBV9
CASSVVGTGPTDTQYF
TGTGCCAGCAGCGTAGTCGGGACGGGACCCACAGATACGCAGTATTTT
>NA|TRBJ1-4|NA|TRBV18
CASSPDSSTNEKLFF
TGTGCCAGCTCGCCGGACAGCTCAACTAATGAAAAACTGTTTTTT
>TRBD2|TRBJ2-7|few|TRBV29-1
CSVEGTGGAGTGYEQYF
TGCAGCGTTGAAGGGACCGGGGGGGCCGGGACTGGCTACGAGCAGTACTTC
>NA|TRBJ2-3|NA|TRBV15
CATSRREWAADTQYF
TGTGCCACCAGCAGAAGGGAGTGGGCCGCAGATACGCAGTATTTT
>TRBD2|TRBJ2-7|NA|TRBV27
CASSLLAGNPYEQYF
TGTGCCAGCAGTTTACTAGCGGGGAACCCCTACGAGCAGTACTTC
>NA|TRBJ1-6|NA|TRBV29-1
CSVEVGGESPLHF
TGCAGCGTTGAGGTAGGGGGAGAATCACCCCTCCACTTT
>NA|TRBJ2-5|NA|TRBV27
CASTSRPNAETQYF
TGTGCCAGCACTTCAAGGCCTAACGCCGAGACCCAGTACTTC
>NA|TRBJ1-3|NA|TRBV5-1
CASSATGGNTIYF
TGCGCCAGCAGCGCAACAGGGGGAAACACCATATATTTT
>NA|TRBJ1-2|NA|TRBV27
CASSPRVMVDGYTF
TGTGCCAGCAGTCCCAGGGTAATGGTCGATGGCTACACCTTC
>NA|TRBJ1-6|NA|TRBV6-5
CASSYRGSYNSPLHF
TGTGCCAGCAGTTACAGGGGGTCCTATAATTCACCCCTCCACTTT
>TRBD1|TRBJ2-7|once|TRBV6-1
CASRTGLHYEQYF
TGTGCCAGCAGGACAGGGTTACACTACGAGCAGTACTTC
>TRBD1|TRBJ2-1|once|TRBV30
CATDRGSYNEQFF
TGTGCAACGGACAGGGGCTCCTACAATGAGCAGTTCTTC
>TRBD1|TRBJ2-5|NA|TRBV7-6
CASSSGTAKETQYF
TGTGCCAGCAGCTCCGGGACAGCTAAAGAGACCCAGTACTTC
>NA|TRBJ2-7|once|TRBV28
CASSTDGKSSYEQYF
TGTGCCAGCAGTACTGACGGAAAGAGCTCCTACGAGCAGTACTTC
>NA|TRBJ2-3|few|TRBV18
CASSPDSGEEYF
TGTGCCAGCTCACCAGACTCCGGTGAGGAGTATTTT
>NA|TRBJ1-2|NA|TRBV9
CASSALQEEGRPRQNYGYTF
TGTGCCAGCAGCGCCCTCCAGGAGGAAGGACGACCTCGGCAAAACTATGGCTACACCTTC
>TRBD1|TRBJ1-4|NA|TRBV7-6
CASSLTRGQANEKLFF
TGTGCCAGCAGCTTAACGCGGGGACAGGCTAATGAAAAACTGTTTTTT
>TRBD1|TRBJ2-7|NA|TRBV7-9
CASSFRDRGTYEQYF
TGTGCCAGCAGCTTCAGGGACAGGGGAACCTACGAGCAGTACTTC
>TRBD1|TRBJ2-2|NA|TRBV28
CASRFAGQGRSTGELFF
TGTGCCAGCAGGTTTGCCGGACAGGGGCGTAGCACCGGGGAGCTGTTTTTT
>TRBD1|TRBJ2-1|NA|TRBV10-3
CAISEYGTGSTGEQFF
TGTGCCATCAGTGAGTACGGGACAGGGTCAACAGGGGAGCAGTTCTTC
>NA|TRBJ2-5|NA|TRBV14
CASRLRGRKTQYF
TGTGCCAGCAGATTGCGGGGGCGGAAGACCCAGTACTTC
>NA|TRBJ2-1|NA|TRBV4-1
CASSQHDSPDPYNEQFF
TGCGCCAGCAGCCAACACGACTCCCCCGACCCCTACAATGAGCAGTTCTTC
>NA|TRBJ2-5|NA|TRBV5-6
CASSLGTYSMETQYF
TGTGCCAGCAGCTTGGGGACATACAGTATGGAGACCCAGTACTTC
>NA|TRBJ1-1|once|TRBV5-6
CASSTGLWGTEAFF
TGTGCCAGCAGCACGGGACTTTGGGGCACTGAAGCTTTCTTT
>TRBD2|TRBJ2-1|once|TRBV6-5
CASRERGGYNEQFF
TGTGCCAGCCGTGAGCGGGGGGGCTACAATGAGCAGTTCTTC
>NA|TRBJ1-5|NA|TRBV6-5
CASSYTGSQPQHF
TGTGCCAGCAGTTACACAGGGTCCCAGCCCCAGCATTTT
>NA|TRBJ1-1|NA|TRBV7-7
CASSSAFRSVGTEAFF
TGTGCCAGCAGCTCCGCTTTCCGCTCCGTGGGCACTGAAGCTTTCTTT
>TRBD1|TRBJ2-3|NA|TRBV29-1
CSVEGGTGGDTDTQYF
TGCAGCGTTGAAGGGGGGACAGGGGGAGACACAGATACGCAGTATTTT
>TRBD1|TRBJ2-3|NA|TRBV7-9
CASSQPRTGSTDTQYF
TGTGCCAGCAGCCAACCCCGGACAGGGAGCACAGATACGCAGTATTTT
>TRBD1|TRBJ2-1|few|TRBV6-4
CASSRDRGREDEQFF
TGTGCCAGCAGTAGGGACAGGGGGCGCGAGGATGAGCAGTTCTTC
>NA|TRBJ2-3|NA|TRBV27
CASSNTGLLDTQYF
TGTGCCAGCAGTAATACAGGGTTACTGGATACGCAGTATTTT
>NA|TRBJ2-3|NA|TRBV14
CASSQDERITQYF
TGTGCCAGCAGCCAAGATGAAAGAATTACGCAGTATTTT
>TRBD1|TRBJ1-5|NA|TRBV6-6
CASSLTGSQHF
TGTGCCAGCAGTTTGACAGGGTCCCAGCATTTT
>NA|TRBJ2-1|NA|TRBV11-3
CASSLTSEQFF
TGTGCCAGCAGCTTGACATCAGAGCAGTTCTTC